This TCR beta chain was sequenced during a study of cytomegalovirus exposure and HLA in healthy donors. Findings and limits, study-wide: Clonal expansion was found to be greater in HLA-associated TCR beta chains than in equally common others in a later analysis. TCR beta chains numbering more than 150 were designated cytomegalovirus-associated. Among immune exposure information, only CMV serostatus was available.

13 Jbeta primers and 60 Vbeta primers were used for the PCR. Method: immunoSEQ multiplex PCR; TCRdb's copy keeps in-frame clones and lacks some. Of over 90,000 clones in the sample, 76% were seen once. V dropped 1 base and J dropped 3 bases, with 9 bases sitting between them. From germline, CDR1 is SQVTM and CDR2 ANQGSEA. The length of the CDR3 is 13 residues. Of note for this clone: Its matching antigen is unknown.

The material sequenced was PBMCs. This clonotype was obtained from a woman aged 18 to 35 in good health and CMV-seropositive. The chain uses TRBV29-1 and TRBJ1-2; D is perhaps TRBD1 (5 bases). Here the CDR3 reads CSVEGGADYGYTF. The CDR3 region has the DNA TGCAGCGTTGAAGGGGGCGCCGACTATGGCTACACCTTC.